The subject of this entry is one TCR beta chain. Its specificity is not known. An amount of RNA that ranged from roughly 0.45 to 1 ug was reverse transcribed with random hexamers. The TCR beta CDR3 was amplified by immunoSEQ multiplex PCR across 54 Vbeta, 13 Jbeta. TCRdb reprocessed the immunoSEQ multiplex PCR reads with MiXCR, giving one entry per CDR3 protein. Here the sample spans about 24,000 distinct CDR3 sequences, 85% to 95% being singletons. Sequencing of TCR beta covered CD8+ and CD4+ T cells obtained from blood. TEMRA cells were FACS-enriched, while CD8+ and CD4+ T cells were negatively isolated. The length of the CDR3 is 11 residues. The V gene's germline CDR1 is MDHEN and CDR2 SYDVKM. The V gene lost 5 bases and the J gene lost 11 bases, with 10 bases spanning the gap. The data belong to a study of CD8 T cells in Susac syndrome. Study-wide points: CD8+ clonal expansion in Susac was maximal in TEMRA cells and in active patients.

The TCR originated in a human donor with Susac syndrome. The sample taken for sequencing was CD8+ T cells from PBMCs. V gene TRBV28 combines with J gene TRBJ1-3; tentatively, D is TRBD1 (6 bases). Here the CDR3 DNA reads TGTGCCAGCAGTACAGGGAGGCCCATATATTTT. Amino acid sequence: CASSTGRPIYF.